This entry lists 24 T cell receptor beta chains sequenced from one sample in a study of cytomegalovirus exposure and HLA in healthy donors. Use of 60 Vbeta and 13 Jbeta primers characterized the PCR. Method: immunoSEQ multiplex PCR; TCRdb's copy keeps in-frame clones and lacks some. The table has under 200,000 clones, 70% to 90% seen once. Specimen: PBMCs. The source is a woman aged 18 to 35 in good health and CMV-seronegative.

V is TRBV2 and J is TRBJ1-1; no clear D gene. CDR3 length equals 17 residues. V lost 4 bases to trimming and J lost 3 bases, with 21 bases between them. Germline V lookup: CDR1 SNHLY, CDR2 FYNNEI. The CDR3 reads CASSVLSEVFYYTEAFF. The DNA of the CDR3 is TGTGCCAGCAGTGTTCTATCTGAGGTGTTTTATTACACTGAAGCTTTCTTT.

The chain uses TRBV11-3 and TRBJ2-2; the D is unclear. Trimming removed 4 bases from V and 3 bases from J, with 9 bases in between. The CDR3 is made up of 14 amino acids. Germline lookup yields CDR1 SGHNT and CDR2 YENEEA. The CDR3 DNA reads as TGTGCCAGCAGCTACAACACAGACACCGGGGAGCTGTTTTTT. Its protein product is CASSYNTDTGELFF.

The V gene is TRBV5-4, the J gene TRBJ2-3; no reliable D call. Germline V CDR1 and CDR2: SGHNT, YYREEE (reference sequence). There are 14 residues in the CDR3. The V end was cut by 1 base, the J end by 0 bases, with 6 bases between. The CDR3 protein is CASSLSLSTDTQYF. DNA of the CDR3: TGTGCCAGCAGCTTGTCCTTGAGCACAGATACGCAGTATTTT.

The chain is built from TRBV5-1 and TRBJ2-7, with D unclear. This CDR3 has 13 residues. CDR1 and CDR2 from the germline V gene are SGHRS and YFSETQ. The V end lost 0 bases, the J end lost 2 bases, and 6 bases lay between the germline ends. CDR3 protein: CASSLGSTYEQYF. The CDR3 nucleotides read TGCGCCAGCAGCTTGGGTAGCACCTACGAGCAGTACTTC.

This chain joins TRBV20-1 and TRBJ1-1; D call uncertain. The CDR3 contains 11 residues. Trimming left V 3 bases short and J 10 bases short, with 12 bases between. Germline V gene lookup returns CDR1 DFQATT and CDR2 SNEGSKA (reference sequence). Here the CDR3 DNA reads TGCAGTGCTAGGGTGGGCTTGTTAGCTTTCTTT. Translation: CSARVGLLAFF.

This clone was seen a handful of times. The chain has TRBV15 and TRBJ2-1; possible D gene TRBD2, 7 bases. CDR3 size: 17 residues. Trimming removed 1 base from V and 7 bases from J, with 20 bases in between. Germline V CDR1 and CDR2: LNHNV, YYDKDF (reference sequence). Here the CDR3 reads CATSRARRGGTLNEQFF. The CDR3 DNA reads TGTGCCACCAGCAGAGCAAGAAGGGGGGGGACGTTAAATGAGCAGTTCTTC.

The chain couples TRBV7-9 to TRBJ2-1, with D maybe TRBD2 (5 bases). The CDR3 runs 14 residues. Trimming took 0 bases from V and 6 from J, leaving 9 bases between them. Germline V gene sequence: CDR1 SEHNR, CDR2 FQNEAQ (reference sequence). CDR3 amino acids: CASSLALGGNEQFF. The CDR3 DNA is TGTGCCAGCAGCTTAGCCCTAGGAGGCAATGAGCAGTTCTTC.

The genes are TRBV28 and TRBJ1-2, with D maybe TRBD1 (6 bases). CDR1 and CDR2 from the germline V gene are MDHEN and SYDVKM. With 10 bases removed from V and 2 bases from J, the gap between germline ends came to 20 bases. The CDR3 loop spans 15 amino acids. This chain's CDR3 is CATPSGGPLNYGYTF. In nucleotides, the CDR3 is TGTGCCACACCATCGGGGGGCCCCCTAAACTATGGCTACACCTTC.

As concerns this clone: This CDR3 is also generated by other DNA sequences in the sample. J is TRBJ2-7 and V is TRBV18; 9 bases are shared with TRBD1. Germline CDR1 is KGHSH and CDR2 is LQKENI. This CDR3 is 15 amino acids long. V was clipped by 0 bases and J by 5 bases; unmatched bases: 5. The CDR3 spells CASSPPAGQGNEQYF. Here the CDR3 DNA reads TGTGCCAGCTCACCACCCGCGGGACAGGGAAACGAGCAGTACTTC.

The chain combines TRBV2 with TRBJ2-5; 7 nucleotides align to TRBD2. The V gene end was trimmed by 5 bases and the J gene end by 2 bases; junction bases not matched to a gene: 8. Germline CDR1 SNHLY, CDR2 FYNNEI. CDR3 size: 15 residues. Written as DNA, the CDR3 is TGTGCCAGCAGTTTTCCCGGGGGGTTGCAAGAGACCCAGTACTTC. Translation gives CASSFPGGLQETQYF.

The chain is built from TRBV2 and TRBJ2-3, with 11 bases identical to TRBD2. CDR1 and CDR2 (germline): SNHLY, FYNNEI. The CDR3 sequence is 15 residues long. V shed 5 bases, J shed 0 bases, and the junction held 1 base outside the gene matches. The CDR3 sequence is CASSRLAGSTDTQYF. Written as DNA, the CDR3 is TGTGCCAGCAGTAGACTAGCGGGGAGCACAGATACGCAGTATTTT.

This clone was counted a single time. This chain connects TRBV5-1 to TRBJ2-5; 10 positions agree with TRBD2. CDR3 length: 17 residues. Germline V gene sequence: CDR1 SGHRS, CDR2 YFSETQ. Germline trimming cut 2 bases from V and 0 bases from J; bases unmatched to any gene: 7. The CDR3 nucleotides are TGCGCCAGCAGCTTAAAGAGCGGGAGGGGTTACCAAGAGACCCAGTACTTC. It codes for CASSLKSGRGYQETQYF.

The chain couples TRBV5-1 to TRBJ1-4, with 9 bases that match TRBD1. The CDR3 has 16 residues. The V gene end was trimmed by 0 bases and the J gene end by 3 bases; junction bases not matched to a gene: 3. Germline V gene data show CDR1 as SGHRS and CDR2 as YFSETQ. Here the CDR3 reads CASSLGDREANEKLFF. The CDR3 DNA is TGCGCCAGCAGCTTGGGGGACAGGGAAGCTAATGAAAAACTGTTTTTT.

This clone occurred once. The CDR3 DNA reads as TGCGCCAGCAGCCAGGCCGGACTAGCGGGAGGGAATGAGCAGTTCTTC. Translating gives CASSQAGLAGGNEQFF. The chain combines TRBV4-1 with TRBJ2-1, with 15 positions matching TRBD2. V lost 3 bases and J lost 7; bases outside the gene matches: 4. Germline CDR1 is MGHRA and CDR2 is YSYEKL. CDR3 length equals 16 residues.

This clone turned up a few times. The gene calls are TRBV28 and TRBJ1-1; 7 bases match TRBD1. CDR3 length equals 14 residues. The J segment lost 1 base and the V segment lost 5 bases, leaving 4 bases of the junction unmatched. Germline CDR1 and CDR2: MDHEN and SYDVKM. The CDR3 region is CASSRTGKNTEAFF. CDR3 nucleotides: TGTGCCAGCAGTCGGACAGGAAAGAACACTGAAGCTTTCTTT.

This clone is a singleton in its sample. The chain employs TRBV11-3 and TRBJ2-2; 7 nucleotides align to TRBD2. Unmatched junction bases numbered 11, after V lost 1 base and J lost 3 bases. Germline CDR1 reads SGHNT; CDR2 reads YENEEA. The CDR3 contains 18 residues. CDR3 in amino acids: CASSLGGVRGGYTGELFF. The CDR3 DNA follows: TGTGCCAGCAGCTTAGGGGGGGTGAGGGGAGGGTACACCGGGGAGCTGTTTTTT.

This sequence joins TRBV5-4 and TRBJ1-2; D call uncertain. This CDR3 contains 13 residues. CDR1 and CDR2 (germline): SGHNT, YYREEE (reference sequence). Trimming pared 1 base from V and 2 bases from J, leaving 6 bases between. CDR3 sequence reads: CASSLWQNYGYTF. CDR3 bases: TGTGCCAGCAGCTTGTGGCAGAACTATGGCTACACCTTC.

This clone was observed a single time. The chain links TRBV5-1 to TRBJ2-7; 8 bases match TRBD1. CDR1 is SGHRS, CDR2 YFSETQ, per germline. The CDR3 is 15 amino acids. V lost 2 bases to trimming and J lost 0 bases; unmatched junction nucleotides: 4. As DNA, the CDR3 is TGCGCCAGCAGCTTTACTGGACAGGGCTCCTACGAGCAGTACTTC. Amino acid sequence: CASSFTGQGSYEQYF.

This clone was detected only a few times. The chain couples TRBV7-2 to TRBJ2-5; TRBD2 matches at 9 bases. V lost 5 bases and J lost 5; bases outside the gene matches: 6. The CDR3 contains 14 residues. Germline V gene lookup returns CDR1 SGHTA and CDR2 FQGNSA. The CDR3 sequence is CASSLSGLAETQYF. The CDR3 nucleotides read TGTGCCAGCAGCCTCTCGGGACTAGCTGAGACCCAGTACTTC. The variable domain in full, with the rest retrieved from reference TRBV7-2 and TRBJ2-5, is GAGVSQSPSNKVTEKGKDVELRCDPISGHTALYWYRQSLGQGLEFLIYFQGNSAPDKSGLPSDRFSAERTGGSVSTLTIQRTQQEDSAVYLCASSLSGLAETQYFGPGTRLLVL.

The rearrangement links TRBV7-9 to TRBJ2-1; TRBD1 is a possible D gene (6 bases). CDR1 and CDR2 (germline): SEHNR, FQNEAQ (reference sequence). Trimming shortened V by 5 bases and J by 6 bases, and 17 bases separated the two germline ends. The length of the CDR3 is 15 residues. The CDR3 loop reads CASSPRGFQGNEQFF. CDR3 DNA sequence: TGTGCCAGCAGCCCCAGGGGATTCCAAGGCAATGAGCAGTTCTTC.

This clone appeared a few times. J is TRBJ1-4 and V is TRBV2, with 9 bases lining up with TRBD1. In germline, CDR1 is SNHLY, CDR2 FYNNEI. Germline trimming cut 4 bases from V and 8 bases from J; bases unmatched to any gene: 5. The CDR3 is made up of 14 amino acids. The CDR3 region is CASSADRGGEKLFF. CDR3 nucleotide sequence: TGTGCCAGCAGTGCGGACAGGGGAGGGGAAAAACTGTTTTTT.

Ten or more counts support this clone. The V call is TRBV6-1, the J call TRBJ2-7; D is possibly TRBD2 (6 bases). Trimming removed 1 base at V and 2 bases at J, with 9 bases between. From germline, CDR1 is MNHNS and CDR2 SASEGT. This CDR3 contains 14 residues. The CDR3 sequence: CASSEDQRAYEQYF. CDR3 DNA: TGTGCCAGCAGTGAAGATCAGCGGGCCTACGAGCAGTACTTC.

The genes are TRBV27 and TRBJ1-2; D remains unclear. Germline V gene lookup returns CDR1 MNHEY and CDR2 SMNVEV (reference sequence). V was trimmed by 3 bases and J by 2 bases, leaving 7 bases between them. The CDR3 has 13 residues. The CDR3 DNA follows: TGTGCCAGCAGTTTTGGGCAGAACTATGGCTACACCTTC. This codes for CASSFGQNYGYTF.

The rearrangement joins TRBV6-6 to TRBJ2-5; D remains unclear. Germline V gives CDR1 MNHNY, CDR2 SVGAGI (reference sequence). CDR3 size: 13 residues. The V end lost 4 bases, the J end lost 0 bases, and 6 bases lay between the germline ends. This CDR3 is CASSFDYQETQYF. In nucleotides, the CDR3 is TGTGCCAGCAGTTTCGACTACCAAGAGACCCAGTACTTC.